A selection of T cell receptor beta chains follows, all from one sample in a study of identical twins. TCRdb reanalysed the 5' RACE reads using MiXCR and keeps one entry per CDR3 protein. The sample comprises roughly 630,000 distinct CDR3 sequences, 7.1% of which are singletons, and 1.5% to 2% rests with the top ten. These data were also reused for a study on yellow fever vaccine responses in identical twins.

Sequenced: PBMCs. The receptors stem from a woman aged 18-30 years in good health. CDR3s include the opening cysteine and the closing phenylalanine or tryptophan. Each record gives: clone size, D gene, J gene, V gene, CDR3 DNA, CDR3 protein. The D gene is left open where the match is weak. Clone sizes are given selectively: once, few, many, or a class where the clone is expanded.

>many|TRBD2|TRBJ2-7|TRBV11-2
TGTGCCAGCAGCCAAGGACTAGCGGGATTCGGGGAGCAGTACTTC
CASSQGLAGFGEQYF
>.|TRBD1|TRBJ2-4|TRBV5-4
TGTGCCAGCAGCTTCGTCCGGGACAGGGTATCTTTAGCCAAAAACATTCAGTACTTC
CASSFVRDRVSLAKNIQYF
>few|TRBD2|TRBJ2-7|TRBV20-1
TGCAGTGCTATACTGGGACTAGCTCTCAACGAGCAGTACTTC
CSAILGLALNEQYF
>few|TRBD2|TRBJ2-1|TRBV12-3/TRBV12-4
TGTGCCAGCAAGGGTCCGCGGGAGCGTGAGCAGTTCTTC
CASKGPREREQFF
>many|.|TRBJ1-5|TRBV5-1
TGCGCCAGCAGCTTGGGGGTGGATCAGCCCCAGCATTTT
CASSLGVDQPQHF
>.|TRBD1|TRBJ1-5|TRBV12-3/TRBV12-4
TGTGCCAGCAGTGCCGAAGGACAGGGCTGGGGTCAGCCCCAGCATTTT
CASSAEGQGWGQPQHF
>.|.|TRBJ2-1|TRBV12-3/TRBV12-4
TGTGCCAGCAACCCACCCGGTGGTGAGCAGTTCTTC
CASNPPGGEQFF
>.|.|TRBJ1-5|TRBV20-1
TGCAGTGCTTACCGGGACGGATATTATAGCAATCAGCCCCAGCATTTT
CSAYRDGYYSNQPQHF
>many|.|TRBJ2-2|TRBV5-1
TGCGCCACAAACTTAGGGCCCTCCGCCGGGGAGCTGTTTTTT
CATNLGPSAGELFF
>many|.|TRBJ1-6|TRBV20-1
TGCAGTGCAGAGAGAGACTATAATTCACCCCTCCACTTT
CSAERDYNSPLHF
>many|.|TRBJ2-2|TRBV7-9
TGTGCCAGCAGCTTTCCCTCCGGCTTCGCGAACACCGGGGAGCTGTTTTTT
CASSFPSGFANTGELFF
>few|.|TRBJ1-6|TRBV12-3/TRBV12-4
TGTGCCAGCAGTAGTAGGGGTTCACCCCTCCACTTT
CASSSRGSPLHF
>many|.|TRBJ1-3|TRBV7-9
TGTGCCAGCAGCTTAGCGGGAAAGAGTTCCTCTGGAAACACCATATATTTT
CASSLAGKSSSGNTIYF
>few|.|TRBJ2-2|TRBV12-3/TRBV12-4
TGTGCCAGCAGTTTTAAGGGCATCAAAACCGGGGAGCTGTTTTTT
CASSFKGIKTGELFF
>.|TRBD1|TRBJ1-5|TRBV4-1
TGCGCCAGCAGCCAAGACAGGGGGGGAAGTCAGCCCCAGCATTTT
CASSQDRGGSQPQHF
>.|TRBD2|TRBJ2-2|TRBV29-1
TGCAGCGTTGAAGGGCTAGCGGGCATCAAGGGGGGGGAGCTGTTTTTT
CSVEGLAGIKGGELFF
>.|TRBD2|TRBJ2-1|TRBV12-3/TRBV12-4
TGTGCCAGCAGTCCTCGACTAGCGGGAGAAACTGAGCAGTTCTTC
CASSPRLAGETEQFF
>.|.|TRBJ2-2|TRBV12-3/TRBV12-4
TGTGCCAGCCGATACAAGAACACCGGGGAGCTGTTTTTT
CASRYKNTGELFF
>many|.|TRBJ2-6|TRBV6-1
TGTGCCAGTGCCATCGACAGTTCCTACAACCCTGGGGCCAACGTCCTGACTTTC
CASAIDSSYNPGANVLTF
>few|.|TRBJ1-1|TRBV20-1
TGCAGTTTAGTGTGGGGCACTGAAGCTTTCTTT
CSLVWGTEAFF
>.|TRBD2|TRBJ2-1|TRBV5-6
TGTGCCAGCAGCTTGGCGGCAGCGGGAGCCTACAATGAGCAGTTCTTC
CASSLAAAGAYNEQFF
>few|.|TRBJ2-6|TRBV10-3
TGTGCCATCAGTGATACTAACAGGGGAGGCTCTGGGGCCAACGTCCTGACTTTC
CAISDTNRGGSGANVLTF
>many|.|TRBJ1-1|TRBV29-1
TGCAGCGTTGTTCCCTCAGGGGACACTGAAGCTTTCTTT
CSVVPSGDTEAFF
>few|.|TRBJ2-7|TRBV28
TGTGCCAGCACCCCGATCGGACTCTACGAGCAGTACTTC
CASTPIGLYEQYF
>many|TRBD2|TRBJ2-1|TRBV29-1
TGCAGCGTCACCCTGGGAGGGGCCCACAATGAGCAGTTCTTC
CSVTLGGAHNEQFF
>few|TRBD2|TRBJ2-1|TRBV2
TGTGCCAGCAGTGAAAGGGCTAGCGGGGTAGGAGAGCAGTTCTTC
CASSERASGVGEQFF
>few|TRBD1|TRBJ1-1|TRBV5-1
TGCGCCAGCAGCCCGTTACAGGGGCGGAACACTGAAGCTTTCTTT
CASSPLQGRNTEAFF
>.|TRBD2|TRBJ2-5|TRBV7-9
TGTGCCAGCAGCTTACTAGCGGAGCGGGAGACCCAGTACTTC
CASSLLAERETQYF
>.|.|TRBJ1-3|TRBV28
TGTGCCAGCAGTTTCCCAAGAACAGGGCTTGCCACTGGAAACACCATATATTTT
CASSFPRTGLATGNTIYF
>many|.|TRBJ2-7|TRBV29-1
TGCAGCGGGGCAGGGGAGGCCTACGAGCAGTACTTC
CSGAGEAYEQYF
>few|.|TRBJ2-7|TRBV29-1
TGCAGCGTTGAAGAAGACAGGGAGCAGTACTTC
CSVEEDREQYF
>few|.|TRBJ1-2|TRBV5-5
TGTGCCAGCAGCCCTAAATCCGGGAAAAGCTATGGCTACACCTTC
CASSPKSGKSYGYTF
>few|.|TRBJ1-4|TRBV20-1
TGCAGTGCTAGGAGGGAGGGTCGAGGGGTAACTAATGAAAAACTGTTTTTT
CSARREGRGVTNEKLFF
>few|.|TRBJ2-7|TRBV7-2
TGTGCCAGCAGCCCCACTGTCCCCGAGCAGTACTTC
CASSPTVPEQYF
>few|TRBD2|TRBJ2-1|TRBV2
TGTGCCAGCACCCCACTAGCGGCCCTATACAATGAGCAGTTCTTC
CASTPLAALYNEQFF
>.|TRBD2|TRBJ2-5|TRBV10-3
TGTGCCATCAGTGATAGCGGGAGGGCCGTAGAGACCCAGTACTTC
CAISDSGRAVETQYF
>few|.|TRBJ2-4|TRBV4-1
TGCGCCAGCAGCCCGCCGGGGGCTAGTAGCCAAAACATTCAGTACTTC
CASSPPGASSQNIQYF
>many|TRBD1|TRBJ2-2|TRBV12-3/TRBV12-4
TGTGCCAGCATCCCCTTGGCGGGACAGGTGAACACCGGGGAGCTGTTTTTT
CASIPLAGQVNTGELFF
>few|TRBD1|TRBJ2-3|TRBV5-1
TGCGCCAGCAGCACCGGGACAGGGAACACAGATACGCAGTATTTT
CASSTGTGNTDTQYF
>many|.|TRBJ2-2|TRBV11-2
TGTGCCAGCAGCTTGCCTAACACCGGGGAGCTGTTTTTT
CASSLPNTGELFF
>.|TRBD1|TRBJ2-2|TRBV7-6
TGTGCCAGCAGCTTAGCAATAGGACAGGCGGTCACCGGGGAGCTGTTTTTT
CASSLAIGQAVTGELFF
>many|TRBD1|TRBJ1-1|TRBV2
TGTGCCAGCAAGGCAGGACAGGGGACCGGGGCTTTCTTT
CASKAGQGTGAFF